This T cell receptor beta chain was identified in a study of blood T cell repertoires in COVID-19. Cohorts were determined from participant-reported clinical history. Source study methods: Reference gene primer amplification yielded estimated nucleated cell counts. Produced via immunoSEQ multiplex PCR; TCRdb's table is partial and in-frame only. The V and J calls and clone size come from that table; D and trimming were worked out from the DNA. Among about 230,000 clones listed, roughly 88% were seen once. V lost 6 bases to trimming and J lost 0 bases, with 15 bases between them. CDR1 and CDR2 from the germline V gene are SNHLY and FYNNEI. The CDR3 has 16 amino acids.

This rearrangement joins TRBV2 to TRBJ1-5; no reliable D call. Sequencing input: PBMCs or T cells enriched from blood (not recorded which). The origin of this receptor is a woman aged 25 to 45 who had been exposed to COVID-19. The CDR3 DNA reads TGTGCCAGCAGCGCTATAAGCGGGTATAGCAATCAGCCCCAGCATTTT. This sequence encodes CASSAISGYSNQPQHF.